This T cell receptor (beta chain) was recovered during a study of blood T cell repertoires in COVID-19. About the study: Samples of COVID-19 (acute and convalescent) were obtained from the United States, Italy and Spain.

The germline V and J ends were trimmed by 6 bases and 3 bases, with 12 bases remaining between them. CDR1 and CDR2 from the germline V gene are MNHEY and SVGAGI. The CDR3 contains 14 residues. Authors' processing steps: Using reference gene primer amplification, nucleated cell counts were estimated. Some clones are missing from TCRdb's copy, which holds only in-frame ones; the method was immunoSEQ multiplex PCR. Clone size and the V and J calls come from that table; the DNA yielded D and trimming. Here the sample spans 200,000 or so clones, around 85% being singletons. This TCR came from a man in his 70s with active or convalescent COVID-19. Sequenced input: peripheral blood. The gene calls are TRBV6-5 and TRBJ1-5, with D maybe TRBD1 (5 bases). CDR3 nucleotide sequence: TGTGCCAGCAGCCGCGACAGCCTCAATCAGCCCCAGCATTTT. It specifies CASSRDSLNQPQHF.